This T cell receptor beta chain derives from a study of T cell responses to AZD1222 COVID-19 vaccine. Regarding the study as a whole: No day 14 peak samples; only post-peak repertoires were characterized. AZD1222 recipients seropositive at baseline numbered only 6 or 7.

Clones were sequenced by immunoSEQ multiplex PCR, and TCRdb holds only the in-frame ones, with some missing. The sample carries under 200,000 clones, more than 75% recorded once. Notes on this clone: As yet, its antigen is unknown.

V trimming: 4 bases; J trimming: 0 bases; junction bases outside the gene matches: 7. The germline gives CDR1 LGHNA, CDR2 YSLEER. This CDR3 is built from 17 residues. The TCR originated in an adult who received the AZD1222 COVID-19 vaccine. The input for sequencing was peripheral blood, taken 28 days after the second AZD1222 dose. The rearrangement links TRBV4-3 to TRBJ1-2, with TRBD1 matching 11 bases. The CDR3 DNA reads TGCGCCAGCAGCCGAGGACAGGGGGCGGTTTCTAACTATGGCTACACCTTC. Protein sequence: CASSRGQGAVSNYGYTF.